These 13 T cell receptor beta chains share one sample of origin, sequenced in a study of T-cell memory formation after mild COVID-19 (dated by TCRdb to the early 2020s). The library was prepared using 5' RACE. Instrument used: Illumina NovaSeq 6000. The public reads were run again by TCRdb, first through fastp at Q25 and then through MiXCR, and only productive beta chains were kept. Records with the same CDR3 protein are collapsed into one entry carrying the most frequent genes and DNA. The sample contains under 350,000 distinct CDR3 sequences, 15% to 20% of them found a single time. Around 23% of the sample belongs to the ten largest clones. Sequenced sample: PBMCs or a T cell subset sorted from them (not recorded which). These receptor sequences come from a man in his late teens or twenties who had mild COVID-19 (a few samples of this study predate the infection). The sample titles of this study are shuffled in the database, so cell type and time point are left out; the donor was told from shared clones.

V usage is TRBV15 and J usage is TRBJ1-1; 8 bases fit TRBD1. V lost 5 bases, J lost 4 bases, and 3 bases stayed unmatched. CDR1 is LNHNV and CDR2 is YYDKDF in the germline V gene (reference sequence). The CDR3 contains 13 residues. The CDR3 is CATSLQGATEAFF. The DNA for the CDR3 is TGTGCCACCAGCCTCCAGGGGGCCACTGAAGCTTTCTTT.

This clonotype was recorded a few times. The chain uses TRBV10-3 and TRBJ2-5, with 10 positions matching TRBD1. Trimming at V came to 6 bases and at J to 2 bases, leaving 12 bases not matched to a gene. This CDR3 is 17 amino acids long. CDR1 is ENHRY and CDR2 is SYGVKD in the germline V gene. The CDR3 sequence is CAISLYSPDRGQETQYF. The CDR3 DNA sequence: TGTGCCATCAGCCTTTATTCGCCGGACAGGGGGCAAGAGACCCAGTACTTC.

The chain employs TRBV21-1 and TRBJ2-4; the D segment call TRBD1 is taken from the table without a DNA check. TRBV21-1 is a recognized pseudogene. The length of the CDR3 is 18 residues. The CDR3: CASSKVTGMLMAKNIQYF. The CDR3 region has the DNA TGTGCCAGCAGCAAAGTTACAGGGATGCTGATGGCCAAAAACATTCAGTACTTC.

In this sample, this clonotype turned up a few times. This chain joins TRBV29-1 and TRBJ2-6, with D unclear. CDR3 length: 14 residues. V was shortened by 4 bases and J by 0 bases, with 7 bases between the two germline ends. The germline gives CDR1 SQVTM, CDR2 ANQGSEA. CDR3 nucleotide sequence: TGCAGCGTTGCGACGGACTCTGGGGCCAACGTCCTGACTTTC. It specifies CSVATDSGANVLTF.

J is TRBJ2-5 and V is TRBV5-1, with D tentatively TRBD1 or TRBD2 (5 bases each). The germline V and J ends were trimmed by 2 bases and 10 bases, with 18 bases remaining between them. This CDR3 has 14 amino acids. The germline V gene has CDR1 SGHRS and CDR2 YFSETQ. The CDR3 DNA sequence: TGCGCCAGCAGCTTTTCCGGGGCCTATTCGAACCAGTACTTC. This translates into CASSFSGAYSNQYF.

The V and J genes are TRBV10-3 and TRBJ2-5; D is ambiguous. The CDR3 has 13 residues. Germline loops: CDR1 ENHRY, CDR2 SYGVKD. Between the trimmed V and J ends, which lost 4 bases and 2 bases, there was a span of 8 bases. The CDR3 loop reads CAISGRAQETQYF. In nucleotides, the CDR3 is TGTGCCATCAGTGGAAGGGCACAAGAGACCCAGTACTTC.

The rearrangement joins TRBV3-1 to TRBJ1-2; 8 nucleotides match TRBD1. J lost 5 bases, V lost 8 bases, and 10 bases had no gene match. CDR1 is LGHDT and CDR2 is YNNKEL in the germline V gene (reference sequence). This CDR3 region has 14 residues. CDR3 sequence: CASFNRGEGYGYTF. The DNA for the CDR3 is TGTGCCAGCTTTAACAGGGGGGAAGGGTATGGCTACACCTTC. The full variable domain, in which reference TRBV3-1 and TRBJ1-2 provide the parts outside the CDR3, is DTAVSQTPKYLVTQMGNDKSIKCEQNLGHDTMYWYKQDSKKFLKIMFSYNNKELIINETVPNRFSPKSPDKAHLNLHINSLELGDSAVYFCASFNRGEGYGYTFGSGTRLTVV.

There are a few counts of this clonotype. The J gene is TRBJ2-4, the V gene TRBV10-3, with a weak D call TRBD1 (6 bases). The CDR3 is 16 residues long. The germline CDR1 and CDR2 sequences are ENHRY and SYGVKD. The V gene lost 2 bases and the J gene lost 1 base, with 12 bases spanning the gap. CDR3 sequence (DNA): TGTGCCATCAGTGAGGTACAGGGAAGGGCCAAAAACATTCAGTACTTC. Protein product: CAISEVQGRAKNIQYF.

The chain carries TRBV6-5 and TRBJ1-4; D gene ambiguous. The V gene lost 10 bases and the J gene lost 4 bases, with 16 bases spanning the gap. Germline CDR1 reads MNHEY; CDR2 reads SVGAGI. The CDR3 is 14 residues long. CDR3 sequence: CATRRASGNEKLFF. CDR3 nucleotide sequence: TGTGCCACAAGAAGGGCCTCCGGTAATGAAAAACTGTTTTTT.

V is TRBV12-3 or TRBV12-4 and J is TRBJ2-1; TRBD2 matches 10 bases. The V and J ends lost 7 bases and 15 bases, in that order; junction bases with no gene match: 6. The CDR3 has 11 residues. CDR3 protein: CASTLGLAPFF. The CDR3, as DNA: TGTGCCAGCACCCTGGGACTAGCGCCGTTCTTC.

This clonotype was detected a few times. This chain links TRBV5-1 with TRBJ1-1, with 10 bases that match TRBD1. Germline V gene sequence: CDR1 SGHRS, CDR2 YFSETQ. The CDR3 extends over 16 amino acids. V lost 4 bases to trimming and J lost 0 bases; unmatched junction nucleotides: 6. CDR3 nucleotide sequence: TGCGCCAGCAGCCCTGGGACAGGGGCTATGAACACTGAAGCTTTCTTT. Its protein is CASSPGTGAMNTEAFF.

V gene TRBV7-9 combines with J gene TRBJ2-7, with unresolved D. Trimming cost V 7 bases and J 9 bases, with 13 bases left between them. The CDR3 runs to 11 residues. Per the germline V gene, CDR1 is SEHNR and CDR2 is FQNEAQ (reference sequence). CDR3 protein: CASTPLDRQYV. For the CDR3, the DNA is TGTGCCAGCACCCCCCTAGACCGGCAGTACGTC.

This clonotype has a count of ten or more. The gene calls are TRBV7-9 and TRBJ2-1, with D unclear. Germline assignment: CDR1 SEHNR and CDR2 FQNEAQ (reference sequence). The CDR3 spans 11 residues. V was cut by 3 bases and J by 7 bases, with 4 bases left in between. The CDR3 spells CASSFVNEQFF. The CDR3, as DNA: TGTGCCAGCAGCTTTGTTAATGAGCAGTTCTTC.